The next 20 T cell receptor beta chains were all read from a single sample in a study of Graves' ophthalmopathy and Graves' hyperthyroidism. As the template, RNA transcripts were used to amplify TCR beta CDR3 regions. The workflow started with a first-round RT-PCR run with HTBI primers and then moved on to a second-round multiplex PCR. TCRdb fed the multiplex PCR reads into MiXCR, producing one record per CDR3 protein. The sample comprises hundreds of thousands of distinct CDR3 sequences, about a fifth of which are singletons, and approximately 6.9% rests with the top ten. The sample taken for sequencing was peripheral blood. The receptors here all came from a woman aged 18-29 years with stable Graves' hyperthyroidism. Some clones in this sample may be carry-over from other donors' samples.

This clonotype was counted many times. This chain connects TRBV12-5 to TRBJ1-2; a possible D gene is TRBD1 (6 bases). Germline lookup yields CDR1 LGHNT and CDR2 FRNRAP. Trimming removed 5 bases from V and 4 bases from J, with 17 bases in between. The CDR3 has 15 residues. For the CDR3, the DNA is TGTGCTAGTGGTATGACAGGTTGGATCCTCTATGGCTACACCTTC. Protein sequence: CASGMTGWILYGYTF.

The chain recombines TRBV29-1 with TRBJ1-2, with a weak D call TRBD1 (5 bases). The germline V gene encodes CDR1 SQVTM and CDR2 ANQGSEA. V was cut by 4 bases and J by 8 bases, with 11 bases left in between. The CDR3 length is 11 residues. CDR3 bases: TGCAGCGTTGTAATAGGGGACGGCTACACCTTC. It is translated as CSVVIGDGYTF. Using reference TRBV29-1 and TRBJ1-2 for the parts outside the CDR3, the full variable domain is SAVISQKPSRDICQRGTSLTIQCQVDSQVTMMFWYRQQPGQSLTLIATANQGSEATYESGFVIDKFPISRPNLTFSTLTVSNMSPEDSSIYLCSVVIGDGYTFGSGTRLTVV.

This clonotype has ten or more counts. The CDR3 loop is CASGWDISGANVLTF. The DNA for the CDR3 is TGTGCTAGTGGTTGGGACATCTCTGGGGCCAACGTCCTGACTTTC. This sequence joins TRBV12-5 and TRBJ2-6, with D possibly matching TRBD1 (6 bases). This CDR3 has 15 residues. The V end was cut by 4 bases, the J end by 0 bases, with 7 bases between. Germline V lookup: CDR1 LGHNT, CDR2 FRNRAP. Drawing the rest from reference TRBV12-5 and TRBJ2-6, the complete variable domain is DARVTQTPRHKVTEMGQEVTMRCQPILGHNTVFWYRQTMMQGLELLAYFRNRAPLDDSGMPKDRFSAEMPDATLATLKIQPSEPRDSAVYFCASGWDISGANVLTFGAGSRLTVL.

This clonotype was detected many times. The genes are TRBV20-1 and TRBJ1-6; D not certain. Trimming took 3 bases from V and 14 from J, leaving 11 bases between them. Per germline, CDR1 DFQATT and CDR2 SNEGSKA (reference sequence). The CDR3 is made up of 11 amino acids. CDR3 nucleotide sequence: TGCAGTGCTAGCAGGCTGGAGACCCTCCACTTT. This codes for CSASRLETLHF.

This clonotype has a count of ten or more. The chain employs TRBV29-1 and TRBJ2-5, with 7 bases fitting TRBD1. CDR1 and CDR2 from the germline V gene are SQVTM and ANQGSEA. The CDR3 loop spans 12 amino acids. The J segment lost 5 bases and the V segment lost 8 bases, leaving 8 bases of the junction unmatched. CDR3 region: CSHDRVKETQYF. CDR3 DNA: TGCAGCCATGACAGGGTCAAGGAGACCCAGTACTTC.

The chain joins TRBV6-1 to TRBJ1-1; D unclear. Germline values: CDR1 MNHNS, CDR2 SASEGT. The CDR3 spans 11 residues. V lost 8 bases, J lost 8 bases, and 12 bases lay in between. DNA of the CDR3: TGTGCCAGCCTGGGCTATTCGGAAGCTTTCTTT. It yields the protein CASLGYSEAFF.

A few counts support this clonotype. This sequence joins TRBV28 and TRBJ2-7; 8 bases are shared with TRBD1. J lost 7 bases, V lost 1 base, and 6 bases had no gene match. This CDR3 region has 14 residues. The germline V gene has CDR1 MDHEN and CDR2 SYDVKM. The CDR3 coding sequence is TGTGCCAGCAGTTTATCAGGGGGCGCGAATGAGCAGTACTTC. The encoded protein is CASSLSGGANEQYF.

CDR3 sequence: CASSDPRGQGYTEAFF. CDR3 coding DNA: TGTGCCAGCAGTGACCCTCGGGGTCAGGGGTACACTGAAGCTTTCTTT. The rearrangement links TRBV6-1 to TRBJ1-1; maybe TRBD1 (6 bases). V lost 3 bases, J lost 3 bases, and 17 bases lay in between. CDR1 is MNHNS, CDR2 SASEGT, per germline. The CDR3 has 16 residues.

The genes are TRBV20-1 and TRBJ2-7; D is perhaps TRBD1 (6 bases). Germline CDR1 reads DFQATT; CDR2 reads SNEGSKA (reference sequence). The CDR3 has 14 residues. Trimming pared 3 bases from V and 3 bases from J, leaving 15 bases between. This chain's CDR3 is CSARASGELYEQYF. The CDR3 coding sequence is TGCAGTGCTAGGGCCTCAGGGGAACTCTACGAGCAGTACTTC.

The chain is built from TRBV12-3 or TRBV12-4 and TRBJ1-1; 9 positions match TRBD1. The trim removed 6 bases at V and 4 bases at J, leaving 9 bases unmatched. The CDR3 loop spans 15 amino acids. CDR3 bases: TGTGCCAGCAGCTCCCGGACAGGGGATACCACTGAAGCTTTCTTT. It encodes CASSSRTGDTTEAFF.

In its sample, this clonotype was seen many times. This chain uses TRBV20-1 with TRBJ2-2; TRBD1 aligns across 7 bases. After removal of 0 bases from V and 6 bases from J, the junction contained 1 base not matched to a gene. Germline V gene data show CDR1 as DFQATT and CDR2 as SNEGSKA (reference sequence). The CDR3 spans 13 residues. As DNA, the CDR3 is TGCAGTGCTAGAGAAACAGGGGCCGGGGAGCTGTTTTTT. Translated: CSARETGAGELFF.

The chain recombines TRBV11-2 with TRBJ2-5, with D perhaps matching TRBD2 (6 bases). The ends were cut back, 8 bases at V and 1 base at J, with 23 bases in the middle. This CDR3 has 17 amino acids. The germline V gene encodes CDR1 SGHAT and CDR2 FQNNGV. CDR3 sequence: CASVGALRDQIQETQYF. CDR3 coding DNA: TGTGCCAGCGTAGGGGCTCTGCGGGACCAGATCCAAGAGACCCAGTACTTC.

This clonotype has only one observation. V and J are TRBV7-2 and TRBJ2-5; D not resolved. The CDR3 runs to 13 residues. The V gene lost 3 bases and the J gene lost 5 bases, with 10 bases spanning the gap. Germline V gene data show CDR1 as SGHTA and CDR2 as FQGNSA. The CDR3: CASSFGIGETQYF. CDR3 bases: TGTGCCAGCAGCTTTGGGATTGGGGAGACCCAGTACTTC.

This clonotype was observed at least ten times. The chain couples TRBV6-1 to TRBJ2-5; TRBD1 agrees at 8 bases. Germline-derived CDR1 and CDR2 are MNHNS and SASEGT. V dropped 4 bases and J dropped 3; count of bases not matched to a gene: 1. This CDR3 is 13 amino acids long. CDR3 sequence: CASSGTGKETQYF. CDR3 DNA: TGTGCCAGCAGTGGGACAGGGAAAGAGACCCAGTACTTC.

The chain joins TRBV12-5 to TRBJ2-7; D gene unclear. Trimming cost V 1 base and J 3 bases, with 7 bases left between them. The CDR3 totals 13 residues. Germline lookup yields CDR1 LGHNT and CDR2 FRNRAP. CDR3 residues: CASGLELFYEQYF. DNA for the CDR3: TGTGCTAGTGGTTTGGAGCTGTTCTACGAGCAGTACTTC.

The rearrangement uses TRBV19 and TRBJ2-2; 8 nucleotides align to TRBD2. This CDR3 is 15 amino acids long. In germline, CDR1 is LNHDA, CDR2 SQIVND (reference sequence). Trimming cost V 4 bases and J 6 bases; bases outside gene matches: 7. The CDR3 bases are TGTGCCAGTAGTAAGCCAGCGGGAGTGGCCGGGGAGCTGTTTTTT. Amino acid sequence: CASSKPAGVAGELFF.

Notes on this clonotype: A much larger clone differs from this one at a single base, so this may be a read error. The chain links TRBV11-2 to TRBJ2-7, with a weak D call TRBD1 (5 bases). The CDR3 consists of 13 residues. Germline CDR1 and CDR2: SGHAT and FQNNGV. CDR3 in DNA: TGTGCCAGCAGCCCCCAAAGGGGCTACGAGCAGTGCTTC. Translated: CASSPQRGYEQCF.

This clonotype has at least ten counts. The chain has TRBV2 and TRBJ2-7; the D is unclear. Germline loops: CDR1 SNHLY, CDR2 FYNNEI. This CDR3 has 12 amino acids. The V end was cut by 1 base, the J end by 3 bases, with 4 bases between. The CDR3 bases are TGTGCCAGCAGTGAAGTGAACTACGAGCAGTACTTC. Protein product: CASSEVNYEQYF.

The chain is built from TRBV6-1 and TRBJ1-2; 8 bases fit TRBD1. The germline gives CDR1 MNHNS, CDR2 SASEGT. V gave up 8 bases and J gave up 1 base; unmatched junction bases: 6. The CDR3 covers 14 residues. CDR3 sequence: CASSRDRLNYGYTF. The CDR3 DNA follows: TGTGCCAGCTCCAGGGACAGGCTTAACTATGGCTACACCTTC.

This clonotype was detected many times. The rearrangement joins TRBV5-1 to TRBJ1-1; the match to TRBD1 covers 8 bases. Per the germline V gene, CDR1 is SGHRS and CDR2 is YFSETQ. There are 15 residues in the CDR3. With 2 bases clipped from V and 0 bases from J, the junction kept 3 bases outside the gene matches. CDR3 in DNA: TGCGCCAGCAGCTTTACGGGACAGGTGAACACTGAAGCTTTCTTT. Residues: CASSFTGQVNTEAFF. Filled out from reference TRBV5-1 and TRBJ1-1, the complete variable domain reads KAGVTQTPRYLIKTRGQQVTLSCSPISGHRSVSWYQQTPGQGLQFLFEYFSETQRNKGNFPGRFSGRQFSNSRSEMNVSTLELGDSALYLCASSFTGQVNTEAFFGQGTRLTVV.